The 27 T cell receptor beta chains reported below all come from one sample, sequenced in a study of shared clonotypes between healthy human individuals (dated by TCRdb to the early 2020s). The library was generated by the immunoSEQ multiplex PCR assay. TCRdb provides this immuneACCESS table in a form limited to in-frame rearrangements. Some clones are lacking; in checked studies, under half of them reflect an unresolved V gene, and why the rest are absent is not known. In all, the sample holds 1.4 million to 1.5 million clones, and roughly 95% of those were seen once. The ten largest clones represent 1% to 1.5% of the sample. The sample consisted of naive CD4+ T cells sorted from blood. In the paper's terms, the cell subset or site label means: CD45RA+ positively selected. All receptors come from a man aged 25 to 40 in good health.

The V call is TRBV7-8, the J call TRBJ2-2, with D perhaps TRBD1 (6 bases). This CDR3 contains 16 residues. Trimming took off 2 bases at V and 5 bases at J, with 15 bases between the two ends. Per the germline V gene, CDR1 is SGHVS and CDR2 is FQNEAQ. CDR3 in DNA: TGTGCCAGCAGCTTATCCCAGAGGACAGCAACCGGGGAGCTGTTTTTT. Translating gives CASSLSQRTATGELFF.

The J gene is TRBJ2-7, the V gene TRBV7-8, with D tentatively TRBD2 (5 bases). Germline V lookup: CDR1 SGHVS, CDR2 FQNEAQ. CDR3 length: 16 amino acids. The V end lost 7 bases, the J end lost 0 bases, and 19 bases lay between the germline ends. CDR3 region: CASTPRPSQSSYEQYF. The CDR3 DNA follows: TGTGCCAGCACCCCTAGGCCTAGCCAGAGCTCCTACGAGCAGTACTTC.

The chain employs TRBV9 and TRBJ1-4; tentative D call: TRBD1 (6 bases). Trimming cost V 1 base and J 2 bases, with 12 bases left between them. Per germline, CDR1 SGDLS and CDR2 YYNGEE. The CDR3 sequence is 16 residues long. The CDR3 is CASSVQQGLTNEKLFF. CDR3 DNA: TGTGCCAGCAGCGTACAACAGGGTCTCACTAATGAAAAACTGTTTTTT.

This clone has just one count. This sequence joins TRBV6-6 and TRBJ1-1; a possible D gene is TRBD1 (5 bases). V gave up 8 bases and J gave up 5 bases, with 21 bases separating them. The CDR3 contains 15 residues. CDR1 is MNHNY, CDR2 SVGAGI, per germline (reference sequence). CDR3 bases: TGTGCCAGCTCTTTCCAGGGAGCTCCAAAGACTGAAGCTTTCTTT. Amino acids: CASSFQGAPKTEAFF.

The J gene is TRBJ2-2, the V gene TRBV11-2; no clear D gene. From germline, CDR1 is SGHAT and CDR2 FQNNGV. V was pared by 2 bases and J by 6 bases, with 1 base between. The CDR3 has 11 residues. Here the CDR3 DNA reads TGTGCCAGCAGCTTATCCGGGGAGCTGTTTTTT. The encoded protein is CASSLSGELFF. The variable domain in full, completed from reference TRBV11-2 and TRBJ2-2, reads EAGVAQSPRYKIIEKRQSVAFWCNPISGHATLYWYQQILGQGPKLLIQFQNNGVVDDSQLPKDRFSAERLKGVDSTLKIQPAKLEDSAVYLCASSLSGELFFGEGSRLTVL.

This clone was found once. V and J are TRBV4-1 and TRBJ2-1; D is perhaps TRBD1 (5 bases). Trimming removed 3 bases from V and 5 bases from J, with 11 bases in between. Germline V CDR1 and CDR2: MGHRA, YSYEKL. The CDR3 extends over 14 amino acids. The CDR3 reads CASSQLQANNEQFF. The CDR3 DNA reads TGCGCCAGCAGCCAGTTACAGGCGAACAATGAGCAGTTCTTC.

This clone was seen a single time. V usage is TRBV4-2 and J usage is TRBJ2-7; D possibly corresponds to TRBD2 (5 bases). Germline CDR1 reads LGHNA; CDR2 reads YNFKEQ. Between the trimmed V and J ends, which lost 0 bases and 2 bases, there was a span of 11 bases. This CDR3 comprises 15 residues. The CDR3 DNA is TGTGCCAGCAGCCAAGATTTACTCGGGGCCTACGAGCAGTACTTC. Protein sequence: CASSQDLLGAYEQYF.

The chain combines TRBV28 with TRBJ2-3; perhaps TRBD1 as D (6 bases). The CDR3 contains 14 residues. Trimming took 7 bases from V and 4 from J, leaving 15 bases between them. CDR1 MDHEN and CDR2 SYDVKM come from the germline V gene. CDR3 amino acids: CASKSGAGADTQYF. The CDR3, as DNA: TGTGCCAGCAAATCAGGGGCAGGAGCAGATACGCAGTATTTT.

This clone was detected only once. The CDR3 sequence is CASSSTDKNTEAFF. The CDR3 nucleotides are TGTGCCAGCAGCTCGACTGACAAGAACACTGAAGCTTTCTTT. The genes are TRBV2 and TRBJ1-1, with D uncertain. The germline gives CDR1 SNHLY, CDR2 FYNNEI. V lost 6 bases, J lost 1 base, and 12 bases lay in between. There are 14 residues in the CDR3. Looking up the rest from reference TRBV2 and TRBJ1-1 gives the full variable domain: EPEVTQTPSHQVTQMGQEVILRCVPISNHLYFYWYRQILGQKVEFLVSFYNNEISEKSEIFDDQFSVERPDGSNFTLKIRSTKLEDSAMYFCASSSTDKNTEAFFGQGTRLTVV.

The V call is TRBV2, the J call TRBJ2-1; D might be TRBD1 (6 bases). Looked up from germline, CDR1 is SNHLY and CDR2 is FYNNEI. CDR3 length equals 13 residues. V lost 7 bases to trimming and J lost 10 bases, with 17 bases between them. The CDR3 spells CASTEMRTAEQFF. CDR3 DNA sequence: TGTGCCAGCACCGAAATGCGGACAGCAGAGCAGTTCTTC.

The chain links TRBV6-5 to TRBJ2-7; TRBD2 agrees at 13 bases. Germline V gives CDR1 MNHEY, CDR2 SVGAGI. This CDR3 is built from 16 residues. V lost 0 bases and J lost 8; bases outside the gene matches: 7. In DNA, the CDR3 is TGTGCCAGCAGTTACTCGGAACTAGCGGGAGGGCGGCAGCAGTACTTC. This translates into CASSYSELAGGRQQYF.

This chain joins TRBV5-4 and TRBJ2-3; D might be TRBD2 (6 bases). The CDR3 is made up of 15 amino acids. Germline V lookup: CDR1 SGHNT, CDR2 YYREEE (reference sequence). V was cut by 1 base and J by 4 bases, with 13 bases left in between. CDR3 in DNA: TGTGCCAGCAGCTTGTCGGGAGTCAAAGCAGATACGCAGTATTTT. Translation gives CASSLSGVKADTQYF.

V usage is TRBV4-1 and J usage is TRBJ1-2, with D perhaps matching TRBD1 (6 bases). Trimming cost V 4 bases and J 7 bases, with 13 bases left between them. This CDR3 comprises 13 residues. Germline V gene sequence: CDR1 MGHRA, CDR2 YSYEKL. The CDR3 loop is CASSPPRGLGYTF. CDR3 coding DNA: TGCGCCAGCAGCCCCCCCAGGGGTCTTGGCTACACCTTC.

V usage is TRBV30 and J usage is TRBJ1-2; D may be TRBD1 (5 bases). The CDR3 contains 10 residues. Germline CDR1 reads GTSNPN; CDR2 reads SVGIG (reference sequence). Trimming took off 8 bases at V and 10 bases at J, with 14 bases between the two ends. In DNA form, the CDR3 reads TGTGCCCTCGAACAGGTTGCCTACACCTTC. It encodes CALEQVAYTF.

This clone has just a few counts. The V call is TRBV7-9, the J call TRBJ1-5; D is undetermined. V was cut by 1 base and J by 6 bases, with 4 bases left in between. The CDR3 covers 12 residues. In germline, CDR1 is SEHNR, CDR2 FQNEAQ (reference sequence). In nucleotides, the CDR3 is TGTGCCAGCAGCTTAGTGAGTCAGCCCCAGCATTTT. It yields the protein CASSLVSQPQHF.

The CDR3 bases are TGTGCCAGCAGCATAAACAGGGTGCAGGCTTTCTTT. Its translation is CASSINRVQAFF. This sequence joins TRBV5-8 and TRBJ1-1, with a tentative D call TRBD1 (6 bases). This CDR3 spans 12 amino acids. Trimming left V 4 bases short and J 11 bases short, with 15 bases between. Germline V gives CDR1 SGHTS, CDR2 YDEGEE.

The chain recombines TRBV25-1 with TRBJ1-1; no definite D call. Trimming removed 6 bases from V and 4 bases from J, with 15 bases in between. The CDR3 length is 14 residues. The germline CDR1 and CDR2 sequences are MGHDK and SYGVNS. For the CDR3, the DNA is TGTGCCAGCAGGGGTATTGGGAGTAGCACTGAAGCTTTCTTT. Amino acids: CASRGIGSSTEAFF.

This rearrangement joins TRBV28 to TRBJ1-1, with a tentative D call TRBD1 (6 bases). CDR1 is MDHEN and CDR2 is SYDVKM in the germline V gene. The V end lost 6 bases, the J end lost 0 bases, and 14 bases lay between the germline ends. The CDR3 is 15 amino acids. The CDR3 sequence is CASSYGGQMNTEAFF. The DNA of the CDR3 is TGTGCCAGCAGCTATGGGGGGCAGATGAACACTGAAGCTTTCTTT.

The chain joins TRBV29-1 to TRBJ2-1, with 7 bases identical to TRBD2. Germline V gene data show CDR1 as SQVTM and CDR2 as ANQGSEA. V was pared by 5 bases and J by 0 bases, with 10 bases of the junction left unmatched. This CDR3 has 16 residues. Written as DNA, the CDR3 is TGCAGCGTTCCCGCGGGGGACCTTCCCTCCTACAATGAGCAGTTCTTC. This encodes CSVPAGDLPSYNEQFF.

The gene calls are TRBV5-8 and TRBJ2-5; D is uncertain. The length of the CDR3 is 16 residues. V gave up 6 bases and J gave up 4 bases, with 22 bases separating them. Germline V lookup: CDR1 SGHTS, CDR2 YDEGEE. CDR3 bases: TGTGCCAGCACCACGGGCGGCAGAGCTTCTGGAGAGACCCAGTACTTC. Translation: CASTTGGRASGETQYF. The entire variable domain, with the rest obtained from reference TRBV5-8 and TRBJ2-5, is as follows: EAGVTQSPTHLIKTRGQQATLRCSPISGHTSVYWYQQALGLGLQFLLWYDEGEERNRGNFPPRFSGRQFPNYSSELNVNALELEDSALYLCASTTGGRASGETQYFGPGTRLLVL.

The count of this clone is one. The CDR3 sequence: CASSRDRVDTIYF. The CDR3 bases are TGCGCCAGCAGCCGGGACAGGGTGGACACCATATATTTT. The chain employs TRBV10-1 and TRBJ1-3; 9 bases are shared with TRBD1. Germline values: CDR1 WNHNN, CDR2 SYGVQD (reference sequence). Germline trimming cut 6 bases from V and 8 bases from J; bases unmatched to any gene: 5. The CDR3 has 13 residues.

V is TRBV2 and J is TRBJ2-3; tentative D call: TRBD1 (5 bases). Per germline, CDR1 SNHLY and CDR2 FYNNEI. The CDR3 runs 11 residues. The V gene lost 2 bases and the J gene lost 14 bases, with 11 bases spanning the gap. Here the CDR3 reads CASSETGPGYF. The CDR3 bases are TGTGCCAGCAGTGAAACAGGCCCCGGGTATTTT.

This chain connects TRBV30 to TRBJ1-2; D not certain. The V and J ends lost 8 bases and 4 bases respectively, with 11 bases between them. This CDR3 is built from 11 residues. Germline V gene sequence: CDR1 GTSNPN, CDR2 SVGIG (reference sequence). CDR3 residues: CANDGIYGYTF. The CDR3 DNA follows: TGTGCCAACGACGGGATCTATGGCTACACCTTC.

This chain links TRBV5-1 with TRBJ1-4; D remains unclear. V was shortened by 4 bases and J by 4 bases, with 11 bases between the two germline ends. This CDR3 spans 14 amino acids. Germline V lookup: CDR1 SGHRS, CDR2 YFSETQ. CDR3 region: CASSRGSDNEKLFF. In DNA, the CDR3 is TGCGCCAGCAGCAGAGGATCAGATAATGAAAAACTGTTTTTT.

The V call is TRBV12-1, the J call TRBJ2-7; no DNA check was done on the table's D call, TRBD2. TRBV12-1 represents a pseudogene. CDR3 length: 11 amino acids. The CDR3 region is CASSFMLEQYF. The CDR3 DNA follows: TGTGCCAGCAGCTTTATGCTAGAGCAGTACTTC.

The chain uses TRBV14 and TRBJ1-5, with D maybe TRBD1 (5 bases). Trimming stripped 5 bases from V and 3 bases from J, with 8 bases between. The CDR3 is 13 amino acids. Germline V lookup: CDR1 SGHDN, CDR2 FVKESK. The CDR3 nucleotides are TGTGCCAGCAGCGCAGGGCTCAATCAGCCCCAGCATTTT. The encoded protein is CASSAGLNQPQHF. The complete variable domain, with remaining parts taken from reference TRBV14 and TRBJ1-5, reads EAGVTQFPSHSVIEKGQTVTLRCDPISGHDNLYWYRRVMGKEIKFLLHFVKESKQDESGMPNNRFLAERTGGTYSTLKVQPAELEDSGVYFCASSAGLNQPQHFGDGTRLSIL.

Comment on this clone: This specimen includes other DNA sequences encoding the same CDR3. The chain is built from TRBV5-5 and TRBJ1-3; D uncertain. The V and J ends lost 0 bases and 0 bases respectively, with 4 bases between them. The CDR3 length is 14 residues. Germline lookup yields CDR1 SGHKS and CDR2 YYEKEE (reference sequence). The CDR3 spells CASSLVGSGNTIYF. CDR3 nucleotides: TGTGCCAGCAGCTTGGTTGGCTCTGGAAACACCATATATTTT.